This TCR beta chain was obtained from a study of shared clonotypes between healthy human individuals (dated by TCRdb to the early 2020s). At the level of the whole study: The cohort included three men and a couple of women between 18 and 49 years of age. For each donor, three plates each were used for CD4 naive and CD4 memory, two plates were used for CD8 naive, and one plate was used for CD8 memory. To estimate repertoire size and how much clonotype sharing occurs between individuals, the study deeply sequenced the blood TCR repertoires of several healthy adults. Libraries were prepared and TCR repertoires were sequenced by different laboratories using diverse techniques, in order to increase sequencing depth and limit assay-specific biases. Leukapheresis yielded between about 0.85 and 9 billion PBMCs per donor.

TCR CDR3 regions were amplified from genomic DNA by multiplex PCR using the deep immunoSEQ assay. Extracted genomic DNA from each cell subset was distributed evenly across all wells of several immunoSEQ 96-well plates, and each plate was treated as a replicate. Each replicate PCR for sorted subsets received approximately 200 ng genomic DNA, equal to roughly 30,000 T cell genomes. Purified libraries were quantified with a Qubit 3.0 fluorometer, sized on a Bioanalyzer 2100, and re-quantified with the KAPA Library Quantification kit. Every immunoSEQ 96-well plate was sequenced on a separate single-read 150-cycle Illumina NextSeq 550 flow cell. As for the original processing: The immunoSEQ output contained only junctional sequences without quality scores, so filtering could not match that applied to full-length reads. To assign V/J genes and CDR3, sequences were annotated against IMGT germline references using PyIR, a Python wrapper for IgBLAST v1.9. Any read was removed if the V/J assignment was weak (E-value above 1e-6), the CDR3 was missing, or the read contained stop codons, out-of-frame junctions, or ambiguous translated residues. A V3J clonotype was defined by an identical inferred V gene, J gene, and CDR3 amino acid sequence. Percentage overlap between repertoires was computed as shared unique clonotypes divided by the size of the smaller repertoire. Three approaches were used to assess repertoire richness: RTK rarefaction, the Chao1 estimator, and Recon v2.1 estimates of unobserved clonotypes. Generation probabilities were computed with OLGA for all TCRbeta clonotypes obtained by the gDNA method from a handful of donors. TCRdb took this table from immuneACCESS and kept in-frame rearrangements with V and J called. Such tables lack part of the clones; where checked against another copy, unresolved V genes explain under half of the gap, and the rest is unexplained. V and J calls and clone size are given by that table; D and trimming were obtained from the DNA. This sample comprises some 2 million clones, about 95% of them detected only once. The ten biggest clones cover roughly 1% of the sample.

CD8 naive samples were obtained by positive selection for CCR7 among CD45RO-negative cells, yielding a CD45RA+CCR7+ population from which TemRA cells were excluded. The donors were healthy, HIV-negative adults with no recently reported acute infections or vaccinations. Every donor was a Caucasian adult living in Nashville, Tennessee, USA. Blood was collected by leukapheresis, and PBMCs were isolated by Ficoll-Histopaque density gradient centrifugation and then cryopreserved in liquid nitrogen vapor phase. Purity and quantity of every magnetically sorted T cell population were checked by analytical flow cytometry. From each sorted fraction, genomic DNA was isolated and quantified by UV absorbance on a Nanodrop 2000c. At the junction V is shortened by 3 bases and J by 4 bases, with 14 bases in between. Via the germline V gene, CDR1 is SNHLY and CDR2 FYNNEI. The CDR3 runs 15 amino acids, cysteine and phenylalanine included. The CDR3 DNA has 45 bases and is translated from base 1.

The full study reports these points: Approximately 5% of naive CD4, roughly 3.6% of naive CD8, 2% to 2.5% of memory CD4, and around 0.42% of memory CD8 clonotypes were shared across several donors. Because the study included a small number of donors, the genetic and exposure-history diversity represented was limited. Only blood was sampled, and tissue TCR repertoires likely differ from those in blood. Rarefaction of sorted-subset datasets indicated incomplete sequencing despite the large sequencing depth. Higher generation probabilities were observed for clonotypes shared by all four sorted-subset donors than for non-shared clonotypes. Pairwise subsampling indicated that sequencing depth was expected to affect the degree of clonotype sharing among donors. Larger estimated clonotype richness was generally found for naive subsets than for memory subsets.

For this clone: What this receptor recognizes is not known. No base quality values were provided; no much bigger clone lies one nucleotide off.

The specimen was naive CD8+ T cells sorted from blood. The cell subset or site tag for this specimen amounts to: CD45RA+CCR7+. Here the chain combines TRBV2 and TRBJ2-3, with a weak D call of TRBD2 (6 bases match). This sequence was found in a man between 18 and 35 years old in good health. CDR3 region: CASSDLAFDPDTQYF. The bases are TGTGCCAGCAGTGATCTAGCGTTCGACCCAGATACGCAGTATTTT.